This T cell receptor beta chain appears in the sequencing data of a study of patients and donors after allogeneic stem cell transplantation. TCRdb re-derived calls from the RT-PCR reads in MiXCR, one entry per CDR3 protein. Seen here are about 960,000 distinct CDR3 sequences, more than 15% observed once, and the top ten hold approximately 5.9%. This clonotype has ten or more counts. With 8 bases removed from V and 2 bases from J, the gap between germline ends came to 10 bases. Germline CDR1 reads MNHEY; CDR2 reads SMNVEV (reference sequence). The CDR3 extends over 12 amino acids. This clonotype originated in a human donor who was either an allogeneic HSCT recipient or a stem cell or donor lymphocyte infusion donor (not recorded which). It is not recorded whose cells these are; they may come from a transplant donor. The chain recombines TRBV27 with TRBJ2-7; D is perhaps TRBD2 (5 bases). Sequences were obtained from blood, either unsorted or a sorted T cell fraction (not recorded which). This CDR3 is CASQRGPYEQYF. Written as DNA, the CDR3 is TGTGCCAGCCAGAGAGGGCCCTACGAGCAGTACTTC.